This T cell receptor beta chain was obtained from a study of shared clonotypes between healthy human individuals. Overall study results and limits: Rarefaction gave evidence that sorted-subset sequencing remained incomplete despite large depth.

Assay used: immunoSEQ multiplex PCR; TCRdb lists only in-frame clones, some missing. In the table there are roughly 2.2 million clones, around 90% of which are singletons. Comments on this clone: As yet, its antigen is unknown.

Germline assignment: CDR1 MGHRA and CDR2 YSYEKL. CDR3 size: 17 residues. V was clipped by 1 base and J by 7 bases; unmatched bases: 9. This sequence was found in a man aged 18 to 29 in good health. Some clones in this sample may be carry-over from other donors' samples. Specimen: naive CD4+ T cells from PBMCs. Subset indicated: CD45RA+ positively selected. The chain has TRBV4-1 and TRBJ2-1; the match to TRBD2 covers 11 bases. The CDR3 reads CASSQGMRSGRVNEQFF. DNA of the CDR3: TGCGCCAGCAGCCAAGGAATGCGTAGCGGGAGGGTTAATGAGCAGTTCTTC.